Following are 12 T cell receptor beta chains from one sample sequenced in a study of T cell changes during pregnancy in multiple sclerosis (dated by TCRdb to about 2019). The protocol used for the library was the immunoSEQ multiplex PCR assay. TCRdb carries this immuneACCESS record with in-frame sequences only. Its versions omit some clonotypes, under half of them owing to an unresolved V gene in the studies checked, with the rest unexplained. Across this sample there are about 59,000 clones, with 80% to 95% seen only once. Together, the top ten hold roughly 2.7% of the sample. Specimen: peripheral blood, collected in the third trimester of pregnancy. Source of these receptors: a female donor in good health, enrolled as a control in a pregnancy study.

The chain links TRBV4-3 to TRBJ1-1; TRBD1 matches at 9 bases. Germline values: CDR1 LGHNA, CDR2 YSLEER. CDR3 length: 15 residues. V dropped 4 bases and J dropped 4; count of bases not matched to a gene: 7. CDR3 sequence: CASSRSKTGGTEAFF. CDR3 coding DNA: TGCGCCAGCAGCCGGAGCAAGACAGGGGGCACTGAAGCTTTCTTT.

In DNA form, the CDR3 reads TGTGCCTGGAGTCCTAGGGGTCCGCTGGGGGGCTACACCTTC. Translating it yields CAWSPRGPLGGYTF. This sequence joins TRBV30 and TRBJ1-2, with D maybe TRBD1 (5 bases). Trimming stripped 2 bases from V and 8 bases from J, with 18 bases between. This CDR3 has 14 amino acids. CDR1 and CDR2 from the germline V gene are GTSNPN and SVGIG (reference sequence).

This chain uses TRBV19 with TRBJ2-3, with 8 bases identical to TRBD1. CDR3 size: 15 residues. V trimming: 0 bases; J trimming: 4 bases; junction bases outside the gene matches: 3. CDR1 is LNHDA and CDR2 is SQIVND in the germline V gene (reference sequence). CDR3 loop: CASSIDLTGADTQYF. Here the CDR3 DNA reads TGTGCCAGTAGTATAGACTTGACAGGGGCAGATACGCAGTATTTT.

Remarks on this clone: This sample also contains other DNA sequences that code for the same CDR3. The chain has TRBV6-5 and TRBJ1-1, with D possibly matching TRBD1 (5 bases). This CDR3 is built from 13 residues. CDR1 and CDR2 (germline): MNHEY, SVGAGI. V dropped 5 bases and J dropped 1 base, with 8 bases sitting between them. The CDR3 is CASSPQGNTEAFF. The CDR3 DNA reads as TGTGCCAGCAGTCCGCAGGGGAACACTGAAGCTTTCTTT.

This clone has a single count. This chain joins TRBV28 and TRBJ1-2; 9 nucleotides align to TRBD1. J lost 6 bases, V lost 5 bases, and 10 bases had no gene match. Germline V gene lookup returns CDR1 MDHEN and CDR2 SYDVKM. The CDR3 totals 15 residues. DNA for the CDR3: TGTGCCAGCAGTGTTCCCCTTGGGACAGGGCATGGCTACACCTTC. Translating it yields CASSVPLGTGHGYTF.

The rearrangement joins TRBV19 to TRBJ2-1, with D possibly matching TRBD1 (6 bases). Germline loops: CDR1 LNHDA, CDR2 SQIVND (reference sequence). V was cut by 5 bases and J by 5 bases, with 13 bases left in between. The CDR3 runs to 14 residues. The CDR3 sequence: CASSPGRGNNEQFF. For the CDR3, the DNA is TGTGCCAGTAGTCCGGGAAGGGGGAACAATGAGCAGTTCTTC. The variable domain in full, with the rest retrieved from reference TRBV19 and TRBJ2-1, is DGGITQSPKYLFRKEGQNVTLSCEQNLNHDAMYWYRQDPGQGLRLIYYSQIVNDFQKGDIAEGYSVSREKKESFPLTVTSAQKNPTAFYLCASSPGRGNNEQFFGPGTRLTVL.

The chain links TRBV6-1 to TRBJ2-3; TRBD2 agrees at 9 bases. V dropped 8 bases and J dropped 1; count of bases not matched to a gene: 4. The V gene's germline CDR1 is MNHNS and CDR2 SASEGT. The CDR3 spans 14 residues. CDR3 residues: CASGRTSGTDTQYF. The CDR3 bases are TGTGCCAGCGGCAGGACTAGCGGCACAGATACGCAGTATTTT.

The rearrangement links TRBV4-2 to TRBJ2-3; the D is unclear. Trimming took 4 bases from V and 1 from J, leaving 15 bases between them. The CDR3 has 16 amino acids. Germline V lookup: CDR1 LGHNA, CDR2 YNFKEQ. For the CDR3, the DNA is TGTGCCAGCAGCCCGGTCCTAGTCGAAGGCACAGATACGCAGTATTTT. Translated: CASSPVLVEGTDTQYF.

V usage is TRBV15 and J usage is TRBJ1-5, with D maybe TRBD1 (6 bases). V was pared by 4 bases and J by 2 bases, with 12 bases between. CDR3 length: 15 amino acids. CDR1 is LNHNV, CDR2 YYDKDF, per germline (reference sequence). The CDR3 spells CATSMRGFGNQPQHF. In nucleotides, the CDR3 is TGTGCCACCAGCATGAGGGGGTTTGGCAATCAGCCCCAGCATTTT.

The CDR3 reads CASTRGGGNQPQHF. The CDR3 DNA reads TGCGCCAGCACCAGGGGTGGGGGCAATCAGCCCCAGCATTTT. This sequence joins TRBV10-2 and TRBJ1-5; D might be TRBD1 (6 bases). The CDR3 length is 14 residues. V was cut by 7 bases and J by 2 bases, with 12 bases left in between. CDR1 and CDR2 from the germline V gene are WSHSY and SAAADI.

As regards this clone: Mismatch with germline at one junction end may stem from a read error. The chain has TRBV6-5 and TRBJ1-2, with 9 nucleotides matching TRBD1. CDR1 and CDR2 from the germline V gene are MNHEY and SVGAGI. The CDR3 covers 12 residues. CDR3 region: CAATGGDYGYTF. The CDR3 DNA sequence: TGTGCTGCTACAGGGGGCGACTACGGCTACACCTTC.

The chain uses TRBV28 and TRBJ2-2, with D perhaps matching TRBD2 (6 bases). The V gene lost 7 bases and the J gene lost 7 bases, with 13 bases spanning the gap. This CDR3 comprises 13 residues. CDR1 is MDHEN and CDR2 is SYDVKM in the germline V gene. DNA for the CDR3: TGTGCCAGCAAGGACTACGGGTACGGGGAGCTGTTTTTT. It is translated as CASKDYGYGELFF.